Included here is one T cell receptor (beta chain) sequence, with context. What it binds is unknown. TCRbeta library construction was performed incorporating unique molecular identifiers. TCRdb passed the PCR reads through MiXCR, listing each CDR3 protein once. The sample shows roughly 200,000 distinct CDR3 sequences, roughly 6.6% of them seen only once. The CDR3 is 15 residues long. Germline CDR1 and CDR2: MGHRA and YSYEKL. V shed 1 base and J shed 3 bases, with 11 bases lying between them. This specimen belongs to a study of T-cell reconstitution after alpha-beta-depleted transplantation in children. Overall study findings and caveats: Reports say that about two months after transplant, the alpha-beta T cells came out of several hundred graft clones that had expanded. Newly produced T cells mostly provided counts and TCRbeta diversity after one year, as hyperexpanded clones declined. Several patients had high TCRbeta diversity at day 60; it came from surviving recipient T cells and thymic progenitors.

This specimen was PBMCs, taken before TCRalphabeta/CD19-depleted stem cell transplant. The V and J genes are TRBV4-1 and TRBJ2-3, with D maybe TRBD2 (6 bases). The receptor was isolated from a boy between 2 and 10 years old with acute lymphoblastic leukemia, due to receive a stem cell transplant. CDR3 sequence: CASSQVPGVTDTQYF. CDR3 nucleotide sequence: TGCGCCAGCAGCCAAGTTCCGGGAGTGACAGATACGCAGTATTTT.